This is a list of T cell receptor beta chains from one sample in a study of identical twins. TCRdb called the 5' RACE reads again in MiXCR, with one record for every CDR3 protein. The repertoire has fewer than 900,000 distinct CDR3 sequences, approximately 18% of them found once; the top ten carry less than 15%. These data were also reused for a study on T cells expressing NK-cell markers.

Sequences were obtained from PBMCs. The receptors shown here come from a woman aged 18-29 years in good health. Each CDR3 is given with its conserved first and last residue. Each record gives: D gene, clone size, J gene, V gene, CDR3 DNA, CDR3 protein. D genes are given only for firm matches. Not every row has a clone size; where given, it reads once, few, many or a size class.

d_call: -; clone_size: few; j_call: TRBJ2-1; v_call: TRBV12-3/TRBV12-4; cdr3_nt: TGTGCCAGCAGTTTAGGAGGGGCGCGTGGTTATTACAATGAGCAGTTCTTC; cdr3_aa: CASSLGGARGYYNEQFF
d_call: -; clone_size: -; j_call: TRBJ2-3; v_call: TRBV27; cdr3_nt: TGTGCCAGCAGTTTATACAACACAGATACGCAGTATTTT; cdr3_aa: CASSLYNTDTQYF
d_call: TRBD1; clone_size: many; j_call: TRBJ2-7; v_call: TRBV12-3/TRBV12-4; cdr3_nt: TGTGCCAGCAGTCTGGGACAGGGGGTCTACGAGCAGTACTTC; cdr3_aa: CASSLGQGVYEQYF
d_call: -; clone_size: few; j_call: TRBJ2-4; v_call: TRBV6-2/TRBV6-3; cdr3_nt: TGTGCCAGCAGTGAGCCCGGGGGTCGTATTCTTCAGTACTTC; cdr3_aa: CASSEPGGRILQYF
d_call: -; clone_size: -; j_call: TRBJ1-5; v_call: TRBV5-1; cdr3_nt: TGCGCCAGCAGCCCGGGGGCAATCGTCAATCAGCCCCAGCATTTT; cdr3_aa: CASSPGAIVNQPQHF
d_call: -; clone_size: -; j_call: TRBJ1-2; v_call: TRBV27; cdr3_nt: TGTGCCAGCAGCTCGGTGGAACGCTATGGCTACACCTTC; cdr3_aa: CASSSVERYGYTF
d_call: -; clone_size: many; j_call: TRBJ2-1; v_call: TRBV12-3/TRBV12-4; cdr3_nt: TGTGCCAGCAGTTTCCTACAGGGATATGAGCAGTTCTTC; cdr3_aa: CASSFLQGYEQFF
d_call: -; clone_size: few; j_call: TRBJ2-3; v_call: TRBV5-6; cdr3_nt: TGTGCCAGCAGCGCAGGGCAAGATACGCAGTATTTT; cdr3_aa: CASSAGQDTQYF
d_call: -; clone_size: few; j_call: TRBJ2-5; v_call: TRBV20-1; cdr3_nt: TGCAGTGAACTTACGGCTTCGGAGACCCAGTACTTC; cdr3_aa: CSELTASETQYF
d_call: -; clone_size: -; j_call: TRBJ2-5; v_call: TRBV2; cdr3_nt: TGTGCCAGCTATAAAGAGACCCAGTACTTC; cdr3_aa: CASYKETQYF
d_call: TRBD1; clone_size: -; j_call: TRBJ2-7; v_call: TRBV12-3/TRBV12-4; cdr3_nt: TGTGCCAGCAGTTTAGGACAGGGTCCTGGCTACGAGCAGTACTTC; cdr3_aa: CASSLGQGPGYEQYF
d_call: -; clone_size: few; j_call: TRBJ2-3; v_call: TRBV29-1; cdr3_nt: TGCAGCGTTGCTCCTAGCGGCACAGATACGCAGTATTTT; cdr3_aa: CSVAPSGTDTQYF
d_call: -; clone_size: -; j_call: TRBJ2-1; v_call: TRBV24-1; cdr3_nt: TGTGCCACCAGTGACTTCCTAGGCAATGAGCAGTTCTTC; cdr3_aa: CATSDFLGNEQFF
d_call: TRBD2; clone_size: -; j_call: TRBJ2-2; v_call: TRBV27; cdr3_nt: TGTGCCAGCAAAACCACTAGCGGTGGAGGAGTCGGGGAGCTGTTTTTT; cdr3_aa: CASKTTSGGGVGELFF
d_call: -; clone_size: -; j_call: TRBJ2-5; v_call: TRBV20-1; cdr3_nt: TGCAGTGCTAGTCCCGAGCGGGTGGCCCAGTACTTC; cdr3_aa: CSASPERVAQYF
d_call: -; clone_size: many; j_call: TRBJ1-2; v_call: TRBV12-3/TRBV12-4; cdr3_nt: TGTGCCAGCAGTTTGAGGGACTCTTATGGCTACACCTTC; cdr3_aa: CASSLRDSYGYTF
d_call: TRBD2; clone_size: -; j_call: TRBJ2-3; v_call: TRBV6-1; cdr3_nt: TGTGCCAGCACCGGGACTAGGTTCGGGGATACGCAGTATTTT; cdr3_aa: CASTGTRFGDTQYF
d_call: -; clone_size: -; j_call: TRBJ1-1; v_call: TRBV20-1; cdr3_nt: TGCAGTGCCCACGGGATGGCGAATCCTGAAGCTTTCTTT; cdr3_aa: CSAHGMANPEAFF
d_call: -; clone_size: -; j_call: TRBJ1-6; v_call: TRBV20-1; cdr3_nt: TGCAGTGCTAGAGACGGACATCTTACATATAATTCACCCCTCCACTTT; cdr3_aa: CSARDGHLTYNSPLHF
d_call: -; clone_size: -; j_call: TRBJ2-5; v_call: TRBV5-5; cdr3_nt: TGTGCCAGCAGCCAGGTCGGGACTTACCAAGAGACCCAGTACTTC; cdr3_aa: CASSQVGTYQETQYF
d_call: -; clone_size: few; j_call: TRBJ2-7; v_call: TRBV4-3; cdr3_nt: TGCGCCAGCAGCCAAGATCGGCTTCTCCTGGGAGAGCAGTACTTC; cdr3_aa: CASSQDRLLLGEQYF
d_call: -; clone_size: many; j_call: TRBJ2-3; v_call: TRBV9; cdr3_nt: TGTGCCAGCAGCGTAGGCCCCTTCACAGATACGCAGTATTTT; cdr3_aa: CASSVGPFTDTQYF
d_call: -; clone_size: -; j_call: TRBJ2-3; v_call: TRBV7-9; cdr3_nt: TGTGCCAGCAGCTCAGAAACAGATACGCAGTATTTT; cdr3_aa: CASSSETDTQYF
d_call: -; clone_size: few; j_call: TRBJ2-7; v_call: TRBV7-2; cdr3_nt: TGTGCCAGCAAGCCATCGTCTTCCTACGAGCAGTACTTC; cdr3_aa: CASKPSSSYEQYF
d_call: -; clone_size: many; j_call: TRBJ2-7; v_call: TRBV12-3/TRBV12-4; cdr3_nt: TGTGCCAGCAGCCCCTCCCACGAGCAGTACTTC; cdr3_aa: CASSPSHEQYF
d_call: -; clone_size: few; j_call: TRBJ2-7; v_call: TRBV6-1; cdr3_nt: TGTGCCACCCTGGGCGGGACAACCTACGAGCAGTACTTC; cdr3_aa: CATLGGTTYEQYF
d_call: -; clone_size: many; j_call: TRBJ2-3; v_call: TRBV5-1; cdr3_nt: TGCGCCAGCAGCTACAACACAGATACGCAGTATTTT; cdr3_aa: CASSYNTDTQYF
d_call: TRBD1; clone_size: -; j_call: TRBJ1-1; v_call: TRBV7-3; cdr3_nt: TGTGCCAGCAGCTCGGCCGGGACAGGCACTGAAGCTTTCTTT; cdr3_aa: CASSSAGTGTEAFF
d_call: TRBD2; clone_size: few; j_call: TRBJ2-3; v_call: TRBV10-3; cdr3_nt: TGTGCCATCAGCCCTGGGGGGGTGATGGGTAATACGCAGTATTTT; cdr3_aa: CAISPGGVMGNTQYF
d_call: TRBD2; clone_size: few; j_call: TRBJ2-6; v_call: TRBV5-1; cdr3_nt: TGCGCCAGCAGCTTGAGCGGGAGTAATGGGGCCAACGTCCTGACTTTC; cdr3_aa: CASSLSGSNGANVLTF
d_call: -; clone_size: -; j_call: TRBJ2-1; v_call: TRBV24-1; cdr3_nt: TGTGCCACCAGTGACCCCGGGGGCCGGAACAATGAGCAGTTCTTC; cdr3_aa: CATSDPGGRNNEQFF
d_call: TRBD2; clone_size: -; j_call: TRBJ2-3; v_call: TRBV29-1; cdr3_nt: TGCAGCGTTGAAGCGGGGGCTAGCGGGAGGGGCACAGATACGCAGTATTTT; cdr3_aa: CSVEAGASGRGTDTQYF
d_call: -; clone_size: few; j_call: TRBJ2-1; v_call: TRBV6-2/TRBV6-3; cdr3_nt: TGTGCCAGCAGCTCTAGCGTGAATGAGCAGTTCTTC; cdr3_aa: CASSSSVNEQFF
d_call: -; clone_size: -; j_call: TRBJ2-5; v_call: TRBV20-1; cdr3_nt: TGCAGTGCTAGAGATCAGGAGGGCCACGAGACCCAGTACTTC; cdr3_aa: CSARDQEGHETQYF
d_call: TRBD1; clone_size: few; j_call: TRBJ2-7; v_call: TRBV9; cdr3_nt: TGTGCCAGCAGCGTTGGAGGGACAGGGAGTAGGCACGAGCAGTACTTC; cdr3_aa: CASSVGGTGSRHEQYF
d_call: -; clone_size: -; j_call: TRBJ2-7; v_call: TRBV7-2; cdr3_nt: TGTGCCAGCAGCTTAGTATTGTTCCACGAGCAGTACTTC; cdr3_aa: CASSLVLFHEQYF
d_call: TRBD2; clone_size: few; j_call: TRBJ2-1; v_call: TRBV10-2; cdr3_nt: TGCGCCAGCAGTGAGTTAGCGGGAGTGGGAAGGAATGAGCAGTTCTTC; cdr3_aa: CASSELAGVGRNEQFF
d_call: -; clone_size: -; j_call: TRBJ2-2; v_call: TRBV7-2; cdr3_nt: TGTGTCAGCAGCTTAGCGAAGGGCGGGGAGCTGTTTTTT; cdr3_aa: CVSSLAKGGELFF
d_call: -; clone_size: -; j_call: TRBJ1-1; v_call: TRBV7-8; cdr3_nt: TGTGCCAGCAGCTTAGGATCATCCCTCTTACCTTATCCGGACACTGAAGCTTTCTTT; cdr3_aa: CASSLGSSLLPYPDTEAFF
d_call: -; clone_size: -; j_call: TRBJ2-5; v_call: TRBV6-5; cdr3_nt: TGTGCCAGCAGTTACTCTGTCGATCAAGAGACCCAGTACTTC; cdr3_aa: CASSYSVDQETQYF
d_call: -; clone_size: -; j_call: TRBJ2-7; v_call: TRBV3-1; cdr3_nt: TGTGCCAGCCGCCCCAGCGGCTCCTACGAGCAGTACTTC; cdr3_aa: CASRPSGSYEQYF
d_call: -; clone_size: -; j_call: TRBJ2-1; v_call: TRBV6-5; cdr3_nt: TGTGCCAGCAGTTACGACAGGAAAGCGAATGAGCAGTTCTTC; cdr3_aa: CASSYDRKANEQFF
d_call: TRBD2; clone_size: -; j_call: TRBJ2-1; v_call: TRBV4-1; cdr3_nt: TGCGCCAGCAGCCCGGGGGGTAGCAGGAGTTACAATGAGCAGTTCTTC; cdr3_aa: CASSPGGSRSYNEQFF
d_call: -; clone_size: few; j_call: TRBJ2-3; v_call: TRBV20-1; cdr3_nt: TGCAGTGCTGCCCCCTTCGGACGCACAGATACGCAGTATTTT; cdr3_aa: CSAAPFGRTDTQYF
d_call: -; clone_size: few; j_call: TRBJ2-5; v_call: TRBV29-1; cdr3_nt: TGCAGCGCCCCCGGGGCAACTTCCCCAGAGACCCAGTACTTC; cdr3_aa: CSAPGATSPETQYF
d_call: TRBD2; clone_size: -; j_call: TRBJ2-3; v_call: TRBV9; cdr3_nt: TGTGCCAGCAGCGTAGAGGCGGGGGGGCCGACAGATACGCAGTATTTT; cdr3_aa: CASSVEAGGPTDTQYF
d_call: TRBD1; clone_size: -; j_call: TRBJ2-7; v_call: TRBV29-1; cdr3_nt: TGCAGCGTGGCCGGGACAGGGGTGGTAGAGCAGTACTTC; cdr3_aa: CSVAGTGVVEQYF
d_call: -; clone_size: -; j_call: TRBJ2-3; v_call: TRBV2; cdr3_nt: TGTGCCAGCAGCGGACCAGGGGGGGAGGATACGCAGTATTTT; cdr3_aa: CASSGPGGEDTQYF
d_call: -; clone_size: few; j_call: TRBJ2-5; v_call: TRBV2; cdr3_nt: TGTGCCAGCAGGTCCACTAGGGAGACCCAGTACTTC; cdr3_aa: CASRSTRETQYF
d_call: -; clone_size: -; j_call: TRBJ2-7; v_call: TRBV10-3; cdr3_nt: TGTGCCATCGGATGGGACAAGTCGGGCGAGCAGTACTTC; cdr3_aa: CAIGWDKSGEQYF
d_call: TRBD2; clone_size: -; j_call: TRBJ2-5; v_call: TRBV6-2/TRBV6-3; cdr3_nt: TGTGCCAGCAGTTCCGGACTAGCGGGAGTACAAGAGACCCAGTACTTC; cdr3_aa: CASSSGLAGVQETQYF
d_call: -; clone_size: -; j_call: TRBJ2-7; v_call: TRBV7-9; cdr3_nt: TGTGCCAGCAGCGCCGGGACTGACTACGAGCAGTACTTC; cdr3_aa: CASSAGTDYEQYF
d_call: -; clone_size: -; j_call: TRBJ1-2; v_call: TRBV12-3/TRBV12-4; cdr3_nt: TGTGCCAGCAGTCGCCCCCAGGGTTATGGCTACACCTTC; cdr3_aa: CASSRPQGYGYTF
d_call: -; clone_size: -; j_call: TRBJ2-1; v_call: TRBV20-1; cdr3_nt: TGCAGTGTTCTCTTCGTGGATGAGCAGTTCTTC; cdr3_aa: CSVLFVDEQFF